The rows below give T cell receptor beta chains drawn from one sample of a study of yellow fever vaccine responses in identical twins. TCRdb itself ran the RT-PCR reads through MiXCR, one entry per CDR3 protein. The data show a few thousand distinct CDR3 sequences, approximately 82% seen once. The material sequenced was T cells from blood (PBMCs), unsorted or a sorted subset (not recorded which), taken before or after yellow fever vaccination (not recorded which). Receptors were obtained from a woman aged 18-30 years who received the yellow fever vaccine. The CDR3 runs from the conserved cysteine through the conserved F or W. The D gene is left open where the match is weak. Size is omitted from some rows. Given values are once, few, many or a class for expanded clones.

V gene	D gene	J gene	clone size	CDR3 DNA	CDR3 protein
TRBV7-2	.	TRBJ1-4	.	TGTGCCAGCAGTAGCCGCGCAGGGACCGGAGAAAAACTGTTTTTT	CASSSRAGTGEKLFF
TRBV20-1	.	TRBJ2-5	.	TGCAGTGCTCAAGCCCGAATACAAGAGACCCAGTACTTC	CSAQARIQETQYF
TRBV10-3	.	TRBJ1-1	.	TGTGCCGTATCAACCCACGGCATGAACACTGAAGCTTTCTTT	CAVSTHGMNTEAFF
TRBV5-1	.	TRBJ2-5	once	TGCGCCAGCAGCCCTGAGGTGGTGCTTGGAGAGACCCAGTACTTC	CASSPEVVLGETQYF
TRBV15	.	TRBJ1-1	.	TGTGCCACCAGCAGAGATGGAGGGGGGAACACTGAAGCTTTCTTT	CATSRDGGGNTEAFF
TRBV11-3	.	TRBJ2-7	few	TGTGCCAGCAGCTTAGCCCATCTTAACTACGAGCAGTACTTC	CASSLAHLNYEQYF
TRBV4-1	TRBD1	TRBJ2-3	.	TGCGCCAGCAGCCGCCAGGGGGTTGGCACAGATACGCAGTATTTT	CASSRQGVGTDTQYF
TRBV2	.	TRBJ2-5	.	TGTGCCAGCAGTCTGCAGCAGCTCCAAGAGACCCAGTACTTC	CASSLQQLQETQYF
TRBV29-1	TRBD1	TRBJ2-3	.	TGCAGCGCCCCCGGGACAGGGGACACAGATACGCAGTATTTT	CSAPGTGDTDTQYF
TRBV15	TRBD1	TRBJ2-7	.	TGTGCCACCAGCACGGGACAGGGGGGACTCTACGAGCAGTACTTC	CATSTGQGGLYEQYF
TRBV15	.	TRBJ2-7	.	TGTGCCACCAGCAGATTAGGGGAGTCTAGCTCCTACGAGCAGTACTTC	CATSRLGESSSYEQYF
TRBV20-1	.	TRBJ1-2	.	TGCAGTGCATGGGGCAGTAACTATGGCTACACCTTC	CSAWGSNYGYTF
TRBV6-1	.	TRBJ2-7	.	TGTGCCAGCAGCCTATTCGCGGGTTACGAGCAGTACTTC	CASSLFAGYEQYF
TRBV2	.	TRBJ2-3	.	TGTGCCAGCAGTGAATTCAGAGGGGTGTCACCTAGCACAGATACGCAGTATTTT	CASSEFRGVSPSTDTQYF
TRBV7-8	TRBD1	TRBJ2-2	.	TGTGCCAGCAGCTTAGCTTACAGGGGGCGTAACGGGGAGCTGTTTTTT	CASSLAYRGRNGELFF
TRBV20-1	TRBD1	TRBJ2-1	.	TGCAGTGCTAACAGGGGACAGCATGAGCAGTTCTTC	CSANRGQHEQFF
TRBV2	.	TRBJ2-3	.	TGTGCCAGCAGTCGAACCACAGATACGCAGTATTTT	CASSRTTDTQYF
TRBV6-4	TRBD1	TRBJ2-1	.	TGTGCCAGCAGTGAGGGCAGGGGGAATGAGCAGTTCTTC	CASSEGRGNEQFF
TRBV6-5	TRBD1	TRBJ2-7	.	TGTGCCAGCAGTTACTACGACAGGGACTACGAGCAGTACTTC	CASSYYDRDYEQYF
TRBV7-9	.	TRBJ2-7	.	TGTGCCAGCAGCTTCGGATGGGATGTCCACGAGCAGTACTTC	CASSFGWDVHEQYF